These T cell receptor beta chains were read from a single sample in a study of response to subunit inactivated influenza vaccine. TCRdb reprocessed the RT-PCR reads via MiXCR and lists one record per CDR3 protein. The data hold about 780,000 distinct CDR3 sequences, with approximately 18% observed a single time. The sample was PBMCs from blood, taken 4 to 6 days after vaccination. These receptors were taken from a man aged 50 or older who received an inactivated influenza vaccine. Each CDR3 is given with its conserved first and last residue. D genes are given only for firm matches. The size of a clone is reported for some rows only, either as once, few or many, or as a class for expanded clones.

.	13	TRBV7-9	.	TRBJ2-3	CASSRSGSDTQYF	TGTGCCAGCAGCCGTAGCGGATCAGATACGCAGTATTTT
.	17	TRBV4-3	.	TRBJ2-1	CASSPGAGGHSYNEQFF	TGCGCCAGCAGCCCCGGTGCTGGGGGGCACTCCTACAATGAGCAGTTCTTC
.	14	TRBV5-1	.	TRBJ1-2	CASSWNLRGLEATF	TGCGCCAGCAGCTGGAACCTCAGGGGCTTGGAGGCGACCTTC
.	12	TRBV25-1	.	TRBJ2-4	CASSRRGDIQYF	TGTGCCAGCAGTCGTAGGGGGGACATTCAGTACTTC
TRBD2	15	TRBV7-2	.	TRBJ2-3	CASSSLLAGTDTQYF	TGTGCCAGCAGCTCCCTGCTAGCGGGCACAGATACGCAGTATTTT
.	14	TRBV6-1	few	TRBJ2-1	CASTRLRTLNEQFF	TGTGCCAGCACAAGATTAAGGACTCTCAATGAGCAGTTCTTC
TRBD1	13	TRBV12-3/TRBV12-4	few	TRBJ2-7	CASSFGTGVEQYF	TGTGCCAGCAGTTTTGGGACAGGGGTAGAGCAGTACTTC
TRBD2	17	TRBV10-3	.	TRBJ2-3	CAISEWDSGLMRDTQYF	TGTGCCATCAGTGAGTGGGATAGCGGGCTTATGAGGGATACGCAGTATTTT
.	13	TRBV5-6	.	TRBJ1-5	CASSLDRRGPQHF	TGTGCCAGCAGCTTGGACCGTCGGGGGCCCCAGCATTTT
.	15	TRBV7-8	few	TRBJ2-1	CASRPTREMGDEQFF	TGTGCCAGCCGTCCCACTAGGGAAATGGGGGATGAGCAGTTCTTC
.	14	TRBV6-5	.	TRBJ2-1	CASSYHLYENEQFF	TGTGCCAGCAGTTACCACCTGTACGAAAATGAGCAGTTCTTC
.	13	TRBV29-1	.	TRBJ1-4	CSASTDANEKLFF	TGCAGCGCCAGCACGGATGCTAATGAAAAACTGTTTTTT
TRBD2	15	TRBV2	many	TRBJ2-1	CASSRLAGGNNEQFF	TGTGCCAGCAGCCGACTAGCGGGGGGGAACAATGAGCAGTTCTTC
.	16	TRBV6-1	.	TRBJ2-5	CASSEGPGPYQETQYF	TGTGCCAGCAGTGAAGGTCCAGGGCCGTACCAAGAGACCCAGTACTTC
.	14	TRBV20-1	few	TRBJ2-5	CSARDSQGQAAQYF	TGCAGTGCTAGAGATAGCCAGGGGCAAGCGGCCCAGTACTTC
.	16	TRBV5-1	few	TRBJ2-5	CASSPTDGAYQETQYF	TGCGCCAGCAGCCCGACGGATGGGGCTTACCAAGAGACCCAGTACTTC
TRBD2	14	TRBV10-3	.	TRBJ2-1	CAIKVAGSYNEQFF	TGTGCCATCAAAGTAGCGGGAAGTTACAATGAGCAGTTCTTC
.	15	TRBV9	.	TRBJ2-3	CASSVSARYGDTQYF	TGTGCCAGCAGCGTAAGCGCCCGCTACGGCGATACGCAGTATTTT
TRBD2	15	TRBV5-1	.	TRBJ2-1	CASSFVIAGGDEQFF	TGCGCCAGCAGCTTTGTGATAGCGGGGGGGGATGAGCAGTTCTTC
TRBD1	13	TRBV6-1	few	TRBJ2-7	CAGGGQGGYEQYF	TGTGCCGGAGGGGGACAGGGAGGATACGAGCAGTACTTC
.	15	TRBV24-1	.	TRBJ2-3	CATSDRILNTDTQYF	TGTGCCACCAGTGATAGGATTTTGAACACAGATACGCAGTATTTT
.	14	TRBV10-3	.	TRBJ1-2	CAIRGNTLNYGYTF	TGTGCCATCAGGGGCAACACACTTAACTATGGCTACACCTTC
.	14	TRBV2	.	TRBJ2-5	CASRDGRGGETQYF	TGTGCCAGCCGGGACGGTCGGGGTGGAGAGACCCAGTACTTC
TRBD2	17	TRBV9	.	TRBJ2-7	CASSPSSFVTSGYEQYF	TGTGCCAGCAGCCCTTCCTCATTTGTGACTAGCGGTTACGAGCAGTACTTC
.	11	TRBV20-1	.	TRBJ2-1	CSARLDYEQFF	TGCAGTGCTCGACTCGACTACGAGCAGTTCTTC
.	16	TRBV28	.	TRBJ2-1	CASSRPALGTDNEQFF	TGTGCCAGCAGCCGCCCTGCCCTAGGGACGGACAATGAGCAGTTCTTC
.	13	TRBV12-3/TRBV12-4	many	TRBJ2-5	CASSLASGGTQYF	TGTGCCAGCAGTTTGGCGTCGGGCGGGACCCAGTACTTC
TRBD1	14	TRBV5-1	.	TRBJ2-5	CASSWGTAEETQYF	TGCGCCAGCAGCTGGGGGACAGCAGAAGAGACCCAGTACTTC
.	13	TRBV12-3/TRBV12-4	many	TRBJ2-7	CASTRAGSYEQYF	TGTGCCAGCACTAGGGCAGGGTCCTACGAGCAGTACTTC
.	16	TRBV5-6	.	TRBJ2-3	CASSISGLVSTDTQYF	TGTGCCAGCAGCATCTCAGGGCTAGTAAGCACAGATACGCAGTATTTT
TRBD1	19	TRBV25-1	.	TRBJ2-7	CASSERPGQGVLLSYEQYF	TGTGCCAGCAGTGAACGTCCGGGACAGGGCGTACTTCTCTCCTACGAGCAGTACTTC
.	13	TRBV7-9	once	TRBJ2-3	CASKTGSTDTQYF	TGTGCCAGCAAAACCGGTAGCACAGATACGCAGTATTTT
.	15	TRBV15	.	TRBJ2-2	CATSVGRANTGELFF	TGTGCCACCAGCGTCGGACGGGCGAACACCGGGGAGCTGTTTTTT
TRBD2	17	TRBV6-2/TRBV6-3	few	TRBJ2-2	CASRRTSGSSATGELFF	TGTGCCAGCAGGCGGACTAGCGGGAGTTCGGCCACCGGGGAGCTGTTTTTT
TRBD2	16	TRBV20-1	few	TRBJ2-3	CSARGVAGGARDTQYF	TGCAGTGCTAGAGGCGTCGCGGGGGGAGCGAGAGATACGCAGTATTTT
TRBD2	14	TRBV6-2/TRBV6-3	few	TRBJ2-1	CAHRASGAYNEQFF	TGTGCCCACAGGGCTAGCGGGGCCTACAATGAGCAGTTCTTC
.	15	TRBV20-1	once	TRBJ2-2	CSSVRRTANTGELFF	TGCAGTTCCGTAAGAAGGACAGCGAACACCGGGGAGCTGTTTTTT
.	15	TRBV6-1	.	TRBJ2-2	CASSPRGFNTGELFF	TGTGCCAGCAGTCCCCGAGGGTTCAACACCGGGGAGCTGTTTTTT
.	14	TRBV11-2	few	TRBJ1-4	CASSLQGRGEKLFF	TGTGCCAGCAGCTTACAGGGTCGAGGTGAAAAACTGTTTTTT
TRBD1	18	TRBV5-4	.	TRBJ2-3	CASSLPGTGGGWADTQYF	TGTGCCAGCAGCTTACCCGGGACAGGGGGCGGGTGGGCAGATACGCAGTATTTT
.	12	TRBV29-1	.	TRBJ2-3	CSTYGGTDTQYF	TGCAGCACCTACGGGGGCACAGATACGCAGTATTTT
.	13	TRBV20-1	.	TRBJ2-1	CRGGGASNNEQFF	TGCAGAGGAGGGGGGGCGTCTAACAATGAGCAGTTCTTC
.	16	TRBV6-1	many	TRBJ1-1	CASRTGRPPMNTEAFF	TGTGCCAGCAGAACCGGACGGCCACCTATGAACACTGAAGCTTTCTTT
.	14	TRBV7-9	.	TRBJ1-1	CASSPDGVNTEAFF	TGTGCCAGCAGCCCGGATGGAGTGAACACTGAAGCTTTCTTT
.	16	TRBV10-3	few	TRBJ2-3	CAISESGDFITDTQYF	TGTGCCATCAGTGAGTCGGGGGACTTCATCACAGATACGCAGTATTTT
TRBD1	19	TRBV7-2	few	TRBJ1-4	CASSLARGDRVLTNEKLFF	TGTGCCAGCAGCTTAGCGAGGGGGGACAGGGTACTGACTAATGAAAAACTGTTTTTT
TRBD2	13	TRBV3-1	few	TRBJ2-7	CASRAAGGNEQYF	TGTGCCAGCAGAGCAGCGGGAGGGAACGAGCAGTACTTC
TRBD2	16	TRBV6-2/TRBV6-3	many	TRBJ2-3	CASSSSSGYSTDTQYF	TGTGCCAGCAGTTCCTCTAGCGGATATAGCACAGATACGCAGTATTTT
.	18	TRBV11-2	few	TRBJ2-5	CASSLEFSWGRRQETQYF	TGTGCCAGCAGCTTAGAGTTCAGCTGGGGGCGCCGCCAAGAGACCCAGTACTTC
.	14	TRBV20-1	.	TRBJ2-5	CSARLYRDGETQYF	TGCAGTGCTAGACTCTACAGGGATGGTGAGACCCAGTACTTC
TRBD1	15	TRBV5-1	few	TRBJ2-1	CASSLAGTEYNEQFF	TGCGCCAGCAGCTTAGCCGGGACAGAATACAATGAGCAGTTCTTC
.	16	TRBV11-2	.	TRBJ1-4	CASSRGRPGGHEKLFF	TGTGCCAGCAGCCGGGGGAGACCCGGGGGACATGAAAAACTGTTTTTT